Sequencing of this T cell receptor beta chain was carried out in a study of OX40 agonist ivuxolimab in advanced cancers. On the study more broadly: Six ivuxolimab dose levels, 0.01 to 10 mg/kg, were given intravenously every 2 weeks. Partial responses were achieved by three patients, of whom one had hepatocellular carcinoma and two had cutaneous melanoma.

Study outcomes and limitations: Within 6 weeks, CD4+ and CD8+ blood T cells expanded clonally at 0.1 to 3.0 mg/kg. The average count of expanded clones was higher among CD8+ T cells than among CD4+.

CDR1 and CDR2 from the germline V gene are SGHTA and FQGNSA. J was trimmed by 1 base and V by 4 bases; bases with no gene match: 7. The CDR3 runs to 17 residues. Worth noting for this clone: Its specificity is unknown.

TCRdb's copy holds only in-frame clones and misses some; the assay was immunoSEQ multiplex PCR. In the table there are 70,000 to 75,000 clones, 70% to 85% of which are singletons. Sequenced material: CD4+ or CD8+ T cells sorted from blood, taken in a trial of the OX40 agonist ivuxolimab. The rearrangement uses TRBV7-2 and TRBJ2-1; 10 bases are a match to TRBD2. The receptor was derived from an adult with an advanced solid tumor such as melanoma, head and neck, liver or kidney cancer. In DNA form, the CDR3 reads TGTGCCAGCAGCTCCCCGGGTAGCGGGGGGTCCTACAATGAGCAGTTCTTC. Encoded protein: CASSSPGSGGSYNEQFF.